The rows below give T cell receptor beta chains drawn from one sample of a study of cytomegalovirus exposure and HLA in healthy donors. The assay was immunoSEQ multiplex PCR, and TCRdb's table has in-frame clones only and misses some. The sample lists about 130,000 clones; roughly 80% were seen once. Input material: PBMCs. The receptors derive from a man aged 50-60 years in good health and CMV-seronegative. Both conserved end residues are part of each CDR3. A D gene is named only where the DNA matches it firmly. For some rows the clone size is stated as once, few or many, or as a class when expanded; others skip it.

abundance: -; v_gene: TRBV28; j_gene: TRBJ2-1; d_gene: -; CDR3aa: CASSWPAGLAYNEQFF; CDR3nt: TGTGCCAGCAGTTGGCCCGCGGGACTGGCCTACAATGAGCAGTTCTTC
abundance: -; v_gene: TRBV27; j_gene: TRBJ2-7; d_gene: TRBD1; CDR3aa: CASSTPGQGSHEQYF; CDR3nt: TGTGCCAGCAGTACCCCGGGACAGGGCAGCCACGAGCAGTACTTC
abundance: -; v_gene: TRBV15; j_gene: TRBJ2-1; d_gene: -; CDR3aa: CATSREWGAYNEQFF; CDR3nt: TGTGCCACCAGCAGAGAATGGGGCGCTTACAATGAGCAGTTCTTC
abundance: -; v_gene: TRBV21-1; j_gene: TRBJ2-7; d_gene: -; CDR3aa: CASSKGLAYEQYF; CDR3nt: TGTGCCAGCAGCAAGGGACTAGCCTACGAGCAGTACTTC
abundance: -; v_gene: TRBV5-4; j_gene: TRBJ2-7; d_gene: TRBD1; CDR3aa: CASSRGGTVSYEQYF; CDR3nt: TGTGCCAGCAGCCGTGGTGGGACAGTCAGCTACGAGCAGTACTTC
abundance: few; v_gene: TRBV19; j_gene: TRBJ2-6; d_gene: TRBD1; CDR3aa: CASSRQGSGANVLTF; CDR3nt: TGTGCCAGTAGTAGACAGGGCTCTGGGGCCAACGTCCTGACTTTC
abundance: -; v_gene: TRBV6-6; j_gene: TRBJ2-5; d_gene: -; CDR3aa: CASSSTSQETQYF; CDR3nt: TGTGCCAGCAGTTCGACTAGCCAAGAGACCCAGTACTTC
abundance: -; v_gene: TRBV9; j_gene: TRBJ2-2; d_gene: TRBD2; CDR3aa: CASSRRESSGRATGELFF; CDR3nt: TGTGCCAGCAGCCGTAGAGAAAGTAGCGGGAGGGCCACCGGGGAGCTGTTTTTT
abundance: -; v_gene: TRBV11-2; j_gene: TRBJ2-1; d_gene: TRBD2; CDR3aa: CASRLAGGQGNEQFF; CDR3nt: TGTGCCAGCAGACTAGCGGGAGGGCAAGGTAATGAGCAGTTCTTC
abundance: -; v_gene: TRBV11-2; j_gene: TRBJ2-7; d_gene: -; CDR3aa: CASSLDWTVYEQYF; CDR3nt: TGTGCCAGCAGCTTAGACTGGACAGTCTACGAGCAGTACTTC
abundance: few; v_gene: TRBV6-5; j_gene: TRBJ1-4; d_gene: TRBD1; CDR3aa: CASSYTQGTGEKLFF; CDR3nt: TGTGCCAGCAGTTACACGCAGGGGACAGGTGAAAAACTGTTTTTT
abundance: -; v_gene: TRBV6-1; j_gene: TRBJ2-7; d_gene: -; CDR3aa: CASSKQGPYEQYF; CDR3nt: TGTGCCAGCAGCAAACAGGGCCCCTACGAGCAGTACTTC
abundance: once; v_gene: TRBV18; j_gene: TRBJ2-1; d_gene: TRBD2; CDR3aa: CASSPLAGGRNEQFF; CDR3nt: TGTGCCAGCTCACCACTTGCGGGAGGGAGGAATGAGCAGTTCTTC
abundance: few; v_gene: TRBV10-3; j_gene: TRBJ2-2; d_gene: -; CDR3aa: CAIRRGNTGELFF; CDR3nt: TGTGCCATCAGACGGGGGAACACCGGGGAGCTGTTTTTT
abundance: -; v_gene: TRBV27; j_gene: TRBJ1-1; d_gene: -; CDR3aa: CASREGQRWGTEAFF; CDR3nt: TGTGCCAGCAGGGAGGGGCAGAGGTGGGGTACTGAAGCTTTCTTT
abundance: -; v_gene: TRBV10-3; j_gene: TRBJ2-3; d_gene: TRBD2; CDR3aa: CAISELLAGGSDTQYF; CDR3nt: TGTGCCATCAGTGAGTTGTTAGCGGGAGGATCAGATACGCAGTATTTT
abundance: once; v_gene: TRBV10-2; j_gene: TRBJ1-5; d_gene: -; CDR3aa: CASSDPRQGRNQPQHF; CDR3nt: TGCGCCAGCAGTGACCCCCGGCAGGGGCGCAATCAGCCCCAGCATTTT
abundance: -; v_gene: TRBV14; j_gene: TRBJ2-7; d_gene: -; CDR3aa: CASSQVGGYEQYF; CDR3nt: TGTGCCAGCAGCCAAGTGGGGGGCTACGAGCAGTACTTC
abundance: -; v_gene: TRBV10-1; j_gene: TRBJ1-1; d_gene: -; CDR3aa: CASSEPGAEAFF; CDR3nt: TGCGCCAGCAGTGAGCCAGGGGCTGAAGCTTTCTTT
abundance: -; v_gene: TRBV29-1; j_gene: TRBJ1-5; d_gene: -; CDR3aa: CSVEGQPTYSNQPQHF; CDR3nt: TGCAGCGTTGAAGGGCAGCCGACTTATAGCAATCAGCCCCAGCATTTT
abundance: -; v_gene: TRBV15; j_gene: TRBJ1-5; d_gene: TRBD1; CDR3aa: CATSRGGQDMYQPQHF; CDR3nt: TGTGCCACCAGCAGGGGAGGACAGGACATGTATCAGCCCCAGCATTTT
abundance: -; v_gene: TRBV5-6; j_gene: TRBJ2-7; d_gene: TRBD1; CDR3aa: CASSHDEGQTYEQYF; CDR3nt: TGTGCCAGCAGCCACGACGAGGGACAGACGTACGAGCAGTACTTC
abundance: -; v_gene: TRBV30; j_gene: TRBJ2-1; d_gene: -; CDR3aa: CAWSVTGPSSYNEQFF; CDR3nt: TGTGCCTGGAGTGTCACAGGGCCAAGCTCCTACAATGAGCAGTTCTTC
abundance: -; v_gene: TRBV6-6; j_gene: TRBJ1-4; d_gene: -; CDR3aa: CASRTSTGGGEKLFF; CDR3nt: TGTGCCAGCAGAACTTCCACCGGCGGGGGAGAAAAACTGTTTTTT
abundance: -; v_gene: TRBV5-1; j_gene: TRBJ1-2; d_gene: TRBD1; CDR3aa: CASSLTGLNYGYTF; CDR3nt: TGCGCCAGCAGCCTGACAGGGTTGAACTATGGCTACACCTTC
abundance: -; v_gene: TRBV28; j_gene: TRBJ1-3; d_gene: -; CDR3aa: CASSMAAGNTIYF; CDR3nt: TGTGCCAGCAGTATGGCGGCGGGAAACACCATATATTTT